This T cell receptor beta chain derives from a study of T cells after yellow fever vaccination. TCRdb independently ran MiXCR on the 5' RACE reads; one entry per CDR3 protein. The sample contains about 350,000 distinct CDR3 sequences, approximately 12% of which appear only once. Sequencing was performed on CD4+ T cells sorted from PBMCs, taken 15 days after the yellow fever booster vaccination. The source is a man younger than 35 who received the YFV17D yellow fever vaccine.

CDR3 sequence (DNA): TGTGCCAGCAGCCCACGGGCACGCCGGGAGGACTATGGCTACACCTTC. Its protein product is CASSPRARREDYGYTF. The chain recombines TRBV3-1 with TRBJ1-2; D call uncertain. This CDR3 region has 16 residues. V lost 4 bases, J lost 3 bases, and 18 bases lay in between. Germline V gives CDR1 LGHDT, CDR2 YNNKEL (reference sequence).